Shown below are 14 T cell receptor beta chains from a single sample sequenced in a study of blood T cell repertoires in COVID-19. Sequencing was performed with immunoSEQ multiplex PCR; in TCRdb, only in-frame clones are kept and a portion is missing. The sample lists hundreds of thousands of clones; around nine tenths were seen once. Specimen: peripheral blood. These receptors were taken from a man between 60 and 75 years old with COVID-19, enrolled during active disease.

This clone came up once. Other nucleotide sequences from this sample produce the same CDR3. The chain uses TRBV12-3 or TRBV12-4 and TRBJ1-5; D remains ambiguous. This CDR3 region has 13 residues. Trimming cost V 5 bases and J 4 bases, with 9 bases left between them. The DNA of the CDR3 is TGTGCCAGCAGTCCTCAGTTGAATCAGCCCCAGCATTTT. The encoded protein is CASSPQLNQPQHF.

The chain combines TRBV7-3 with TRBJ2-1; 7 bases align to TRBD2. Looked up from germline, CDR1 is SGHTA and CDR2 is FQGTGA. This CDR3 spans 15 amino acids. V was clipped by 5 bases and J by 0 bases; unmatched bases: 4. DNA of the CDR3: TGTGCCAGCAGCCCTAGCGGCCACTCCTACAATGAGCAGTTCTTC. Protein product: CASSPSGHSYNEQFF.

The rearrangement uses TRBV3-1 (or the pseudogene TRBV3-2) and TRBJ2-2; no clear D. The CDR3 extends over 15 amino acids. V gave up 1 base and J gave up 2 bases, with 8 bases separating them. Looked up from germline, CDR1 is LGHDT and CDR2 is YNNKEL (reference sequence). CDR3 residues: CASSQVAVNTGELFF. The CDR3 nucleotides read TGTGCCAGCAGCCAAGTCGCAGTAAACACCGGGGAGCTGTTTTTT.

The chain has TRBV4-3 and TRBJ2-2, with TRBD2 matching over 12 bases. Germline V gives CDR1 LGHNA, CDR2 YSLEER. Trimming took 0 bases from V and 3 from J; bases not matched to a gene: 2. This CDR3 has 17 amino acids. The CDR3 sequence: CASSQDRLAGDTGELFF. CDR3 DNA sequence: TGCGCCAGCAGCCAAGATCGACTAGCGGGGGACACCGGGGAGCTGTTTTTT.

This chain uses TRBV3-1 (or the pseudogene TRBV3-2) with TRBJ1-6; perhaps TRBD1 as D (6 bases). Trimming left V 1 base short and J 7 bases short, with 17 bases between. Germline V gene data show CDR1 as LGHDT and CDR2 as YNNKEL (reference sequence). The CDR3 consists of 17 residues. Here the CDR3 DNA reads TGTGCCAGCAGCCAAGCCCAGGGGCCGACCGAAAATTCACCCCTCCACTTT. Encoded protein: CASSQAQGPTENSPLHF.

The chain couples TRBV9 to TRBJ2-1; D perhaps matches TRBD2 (5 bases). The germline CDR1 and CDR2 sequences are SGDLS and YYNGEE. The V end was cut by 2 bases, the J end by 4 bases, with 19 bases between. The CDR3 consists of 17 residues. The CDR3 region has the DNA TGTGCCAGCAGCGTGGGAGCGAGCCCTAGGGATTACAATGAGCAGTTCTTC. It specifies CASSVGASPRDYNEQFF.

The chain uses TRBV4-1 and TRBJ1-1, with 8 bases that match TRBD1. The CDR3 consists of 16 residues. J lost 3 bases, V lost 0 bases, and 6 bases had no gene match. From germline, CDR1 is MGHRA and CDR2 YSYEKL. CDR3 DNA: TGCGCCAGCAGCCAAGAGACAGGGGTTAGGTACACTGAAGCTTTCTTT. Translated, it gives CASSQETGVRYTEAFF.

The chain combines TRBV6-5 with TRBJ2-7; a weak D match, TRBD1 (6 bases). This CDR3 comprises 16 residues. Trimming removed 4 bases at V and 0 bases at J, with 16 bases between. Germline lookup yields CDR1 MNHEY and CDR2 SVGAGI. Written as DNA, the CDR3 is TGTGCCAGCAGTTCCTTGACGACAGGCAACTCCTACGAGCAGTACTTC. Protein product: CASSSLTTGNSYEQYF.

The V gene is TRBV21-1, the J gene TRBJ1-1. TRBV21-1 is a listed pseudogene. The CDR3 length is 17 residues. The CDR3 DNA is TGTGCCAGCAGCCAAGGGGTACAGGGAGGGCTGGAGACTGAAGCTTTCTTT. It codes for CASSQGVQGGLETEAFF.

The chain carries TRBV2 and TRBJ1-2; D gene unclear. Germline V gene lookup returns CDR1 SNHLY and CDR2 FYNNEI. CDR3 size: 15 residues. The V end lost 8 bases, the J end lost 8 bases, and 24 bases lay between the germline ends. The CDR3 here is CASCLAAAMTNGYTF. The CDR3 DNA reads TGTGCCAGCTGTCTCGCGGCGGCTATGACGAACGGCTACACCTTC.

Written as DNA, the CDR3 is TGTGCCACCAGTGAGCGGGGACTGATCAATCAGCCCCAGCATTTT. Amino acid sequence: CATSERGLINQPQHF. This chain links TRBV24-1 with TRBJ1-5, with a tentative D call TRBD1 (5 bases). CDR3 length: 15 residues. Trimming took off 4 bases at V and 3 bases at J, with 12 bases between the two ends. Germline V gene lookup returns CDR1 KGHDR and CDR2 SFDVKD.

The chain uses TRBV5-1 and TRBJ1-1, with D perhaps TRBD1 (6 bases). V lost 0 bases, J lost 1 base, and 10 bases lay in between. There are 15 residues in the CDR3. Per germline, CDR1 SGHRS and CDR2 YFSETQ. The chain's CDR3 is CASSLGDIPNTEAFF. Written as DNA, the CDR3 is TGCGCCAGCAGCTTGGGGGACATCCCGAACACTGAAGCTTTCTTT.

The V and J genes are TRBV5-1 and TRBJ2-2; 11 bases are shared with TRBD2. The CDR3 is made up of 18 amino acids. Germline-derived CDR1 and CDR2 are SGHRS and YFSETQ. V was clipped by 3 bases and J by 4 bases; unmatched bases: 11. This CDR3 is CASSSLGTSGTSTGELFF. The DNA for the CDR3 is TGCGCCAGCAGCTCCCTCGGGACTAGCGGTACGAGCACCGGGGAGCTGTTTTTT.

The rearrangement joins TRBV30 to TRBJ2-5, with a weak D call TRBD2 (5 bases). CDR3 length equals 15 residues. V lost 5 bases to trimming and J lost 0 bases, with 16 bases between them. Germline V gene data show CDR1 as GTSNPN and CDR2 as SVGIG (reference sequence). CDR3: CAWAAGTDYQETQYF. CDR3 DNA: TGTGCCTGGGCTGCGGGCACAGACTACCAAGAGACCCAGTACTTC.